The TCR beta chain under discussion was sequenced for a study of cytomegalovirus exposure and HLA in healthy donors. About this clone itself: Antigen specificity is unknown.

Trimming cost V 5 bases and J 8 bases, with 12 bases left between them. Germline V CDR1 and CDR2: MDHEN, SYDVKM. This CDR3 contains 12 residues. The study ran its PCR with 60 Vbeta and 13 Jbeta primers. TCRdb keeps only in-frame clones here, not all; method: immunoSEQ multiplex PCR. The sample has 150,000 to 200,000 clones, approximately 80% seen once. Study-wide results and limits: The study put 160 or so TCR beta chains on its list as cytomegalovirus-associated.

The material sequenced was PBMCs. The J gene is TRBJ1-1, the V gene TRBV28, with D hard to call. The receptor was derived from a woman aged 18-29 years in good health and CMV-seronegative. The CDR3 loop is CASSPLGDEAFF. DNA for the CDR3: TGTGCCAGCAGTCCCCTGGGCGACGAAGCTTTCTTT. Drawing the rest from reference TRBV28 and TRBJ1-1, the complete variable domain is DVKVTQSSRYLVKRTGEKVFLECVQDMDHENMFWYRQDPGLGLRLIYFSYDVKMKEKGDIPEGYSVSREKKERFSLILESASTNQTSMYLCASSPLGDEAFFGQGTRLTVV.